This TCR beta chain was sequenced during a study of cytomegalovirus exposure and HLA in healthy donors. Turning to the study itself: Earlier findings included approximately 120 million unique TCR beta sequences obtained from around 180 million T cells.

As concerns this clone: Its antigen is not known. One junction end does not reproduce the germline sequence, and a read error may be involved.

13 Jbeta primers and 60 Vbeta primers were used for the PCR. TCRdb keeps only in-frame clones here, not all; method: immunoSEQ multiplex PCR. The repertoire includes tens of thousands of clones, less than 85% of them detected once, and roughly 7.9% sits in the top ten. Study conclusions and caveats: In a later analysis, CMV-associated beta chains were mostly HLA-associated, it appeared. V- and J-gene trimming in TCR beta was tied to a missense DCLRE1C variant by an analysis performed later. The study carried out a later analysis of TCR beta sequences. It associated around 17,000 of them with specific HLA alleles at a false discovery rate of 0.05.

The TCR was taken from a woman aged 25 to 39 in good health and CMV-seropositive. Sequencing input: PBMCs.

Here the CDR3 reads CSSSSVGQGRGDTEAFF. CDR3 in DNA: TGTTCCAGCAGCTCAGTGGGACAGGGGAGAGGGGACACTGAAGCTTTCTTT. The chain joins TRBV7-9 to TRBJ1-1; TRBD1 matches at 10 bases. There are 17 residues in the CDR3. The V gene's germline CDR1 is SEHNR and CDR2 FQNEAQ (reference sequence).